Listed here are 29 T cell receptor beta chains from one sample, sequenced in a study of shared clonotypes between healthy human individuals. Sequencing was performed with immunoSEQ multiplex PCR; in TCRdb, only in-frame clones are kept and a portion is missing. The table has about 1.1 million clones, around 82% seen once. Material: memory CD4+ T cells from PBMCs. The subset was: CD45RA-negative fraction. The receptors derive from a man between 18 and 29 years old in good health. Some clones in this sample may be carry-over from other donors' samples.

The chain links TRBV7-3 to TRBJ2-6, with D maybe TRBD1 (6 bases). The CDR3 has 17 amino acids. In germline, CDR1 is SGHTA, CDR2 FQGTGA. V lost 8 bases to trimming and J lost 0 bases, with 17 bases between them. The CDR3 loop is CASAPGTPYSGANVLTF. The CDR3 DNA reads TGTGCCAGCGCACCCGGGACACCCTACTCTGGGGCCAACGTCCTGACTTTC. The whole variable domain, filled in from reference TRBV7-3 and TRBJ2-6, reads GAGVSQTPSNKVTEKGKYVELRCDPISGHTALYWYRQSLGQGPEFLIYFQGTGAADDSGLPNDRFFAVRPEGSVSTLKIQRTERGDSAVYLCASAPGTPYSGANVLTFGAGSRLTVL.

V and J are TRBV7-3 and TRBJ2-3; 8 bases are shared with TRBD1. The length of the CDR3 is 15 residues. After removal of 2 bases from V and 2 bases from J, the junction contained 3 bases not matched to a gene. In germline, CDR1 is SGHTA, CDR2 FQGTGA. The CDR3 loop is CASSLYRGSTDTQYF. The DNA for the CDR3 is TGTGCCAGCAGCTTATACAGGGGGTCCACAGATACGCAGTATTTT.

Of note for this clone: The sample contains more than one DNA sequence encoding this CDR3. V and J are TRBV5-1 and TRBJ1-3, with 9 bases identical to TRBD1. Trimming cost V 4 bases and J 7 bases; bases outside gene matches: 3. Germline V gene data show CDR1 as SGHRS and CDR2 as YFSETQ. The CDR3 has 13 residues. The CDR3: CASSLGTGNTIYF. CDR3 DNA: TGCGCCAGCAGCCTGGGGACAGGGAACACCATATATTTT.

The table lists this clone with a few counts. The chain recombines TRBV2 with TRBJ1-5; TRBD1 might be the D (5 bases). The germline V gene encodes CDR1 SNHLY and CDR2 FYNNEI. The V end lost 9 bases, the J end lost 1 base, and 16 bases lay between the germline ends. There are 15 residues in the CDR3. CDR3 in DNA: TGTGCCAGGGGCTATGGGCAGGGAAGCAATCAGCCCCAGCATTTT. Translating gives CARGYGQGSNQPQHF.

The chain carries TRBV6-1 and TRBJ2-4, with TRBD2 as a possible D gene (6 bases). Looked up from germline, CDR1 is MNHNS and CDR2 is SASEGT. The V end lost 6 bases, the J end lost 0 bases, and 9 bases lay between the germline ends. The CDR3 is 14 amino acids. The CDR3 nucleotides read TGTGCCAGCAGCCCCGGGGGAGCCAAAAACATTCAGTACTTC. This codes for CASSPGGAKNIQYF.

The chain uses TRBV15 and TRBJ2-3; TRBD1 aligns across 7 bases. J gave up 2 bases and V 8 bases, and 4 bases lay outside the gene matches. Germline CDR1 LNHNV, CDR2 YYDKDF (reference sequence). The CDR3 covers 13 residues. CDR3 residues: CATGTDLTDTQYF. The CDR3 DNA sequence: TGTGCCACCGGGACAGACCTCACAGATACGCAGTATTTT.

The genes are TRBV4-1 and TRBJ1-5; TRBD1 might be the D (5 bases). With 1 base removed from V and 1 base from J, the gap between germline ends came to 14 bases. The germline V gene has CDR1 MGHRA and CDR2 YSYEKL. The CDR3 loop spans 17 amino acids. CDR3 amino acids: CASSQAPYWDSNQPQHF. CDR3 nucleotide sequence: TGCGCCAGCAGCCAAGCCCCCTATTGGGACAGCAATCAGCCCCAGCATTTT.

The chain has TRBV27 and TRBJ2-7; 7 positions agree with TRBD1. CDR1 MNHEY and CDR2 SMNVEV come from the germline V gene (reference sequence). Trimming at V came to 3 bases and at J to 2 bases, leaving 10 bases not matched to a gene. CDR3 length: 16 amino acids. DNA of the CDR3: TGTGCCAGCAGTTTCCAACGGGGCCAGGGGGCCTACGAGCAGTACTTC. Amino acid sequence: CASSFQRGQGAYEQYF.

The gene calls are TRBV5-1 and TRBJ1-2; D not certain. Trimming left V 4 bases short and J 4 bases short, with 14 bases between. Germline V gives CDR1 SGHRS, CDR2 YFSETQ. The CDR3 spans 14 residues. CDR3 region: CASSLNIGGYGYTF. In DNA, the CDR3 is TGCGCCAGCAGCCTAAATATAGGAGGCTATGGCTACACCTTC.

The chain recombines TRBV5-1 with TRBJ2-2; the D is unclear. In germline, CDR1 is SGHRS, CDR2 YFSETQ. The CDR3 runs 15 residues. The ends were cut back, 1 base at V and 6 bases at J, with 13 bases in the middle. This CDR3 reads CASSLMGLGAGELFF. The CDR3 region has the DNA TGCGCCAGCAGCTTGATGGGGTTAGGAGCCGGGGAGCTGTTTTTT.

This clone has only one observation. The CDR3 bases are TGTGCCAGCAGTTATTTGCACATGAGCTCTGGAAACACCATATATTTT. It codes for CASSYLHMSSGNTIYF. This sequence joins TRBV6-6 and TRBJ1-3; D call uncertain. V lost 3 bases and J lost 0, with 12 bases in between. Germline V gene data show CDR1 as MNHNY and CDR2 as SVGAGI (reference sequence). The CDR3 is 16 amino acids.

The chain combines TRBV10-2 with TRBJ2-7, with 9 bases that match TRBD2. Germline V lookup: CDR1 WSHSY, CDR2 SAAADI. The CDR3 has 13 residues. With 7 bases clipped from V and 7 bases from J, the junction kept 8 bases outside the gene matches. The CDR3 sequence is CASILNSGREQYF. CDR3 sequence (DNA): TGCGCCAGCATTCTCAATAGCGGGAGAGAGCAGTACTTC.

The chain joins TRBV11-2 to TRBJ2-7; no clear D gene. V dropped 5 bases and J dropped 2 bases, with 16 bases sitting between them. From germline, CDR1 is SGHAT and CDR2 FQNNGV. CDR3 length equals 15 residues. The CDR3 region is CASSKKWTETYEQYF. CDR3 sequence (DNA): TGTGCCAGCAGCAAAAAGTGGACCGAGACCTACGAGCAGTACTTC.

The chain uses TRBV5-1 and TRBJ2-3; D gene ambiguous. Germline V gene lookup returns CDR1 SGHRS and CDR2 YFSETQ. CDR3 length: 13 residues. Trimming pared 5 bases from V and 0 bases from J, leaving 7 bases between. The CDR3 is CASRLYSTDTQYF. The CDR3 nucleotides read TGCGCCAGCAGGCTCTACAGCACAGATACGCAGTATTTT.

The gene calls are TRBV4-1 and TRBJ2-5; 13 nucleotides align to TRBD2. Trimming took 3 bases from V and 2 from J; bases not matched to a gene: 6. Germline CDR1 MGHRA, CDR2 YSYEKL. This CDR3 comprises 17 residues. The CDR3 sequence: CASSHGTTSGRQETQYF. In nucleotides, the CDR3 is TGCGCCAGCAGCCACGGGACGACTAGCGGGAGGCAAGAGACCCAGTACTTC.

This chain joins TRBV5-4 and TRBJ2-1; D is uncertain. The V and J ends lost 5 bases and 0 bases respectively, with 9 bases between them. This CDR3 spans 14 amino acids. CDR1 is SGHNT, CDR2 YYREEE, per germline (reference sequence). The CDR3 here is CASSSPSSYNEQFF. CDR3 coding DNA: TGTGCCAGCAGTTCCCCTAGCTCCTACAATGAGCAGTTCTTC.

CDR3 loop: CASSLDGRTYEQYF. CDR3 nucleotide sequence: TGTGCCAGCAGCCTGGACGGTCGAACCTACGAGCAGTACTTC. V usage is TRBV28 and J usage is TRBJ2-7, with D hard to call. The CDR3 has 14 residues. Germline-derived CDR1 and CDR2 are MDHEN and SYDVKM. Deletions cut 6 bases from V and 2 bases from J, with 14 bases between.

This clone was found a few times. The rearrangement uses TRBV19 and TRBJ1-5, with D possibly being TRBD1 (6 bases). V was clipped by 6 bases and J by 4 bases, with 10 bases between them. The CDR3 has 13 amino acids. Germline CDR1 and CDR2: LNHDA and SQIVND (reference sequence). CDR3 in DNA: TGTGCCAGTAGAGGGGGAAGGAATCAGCCCCAGCATTTT. Amino acid sequence: CASRGGRNQPQHF.

V usage is TRBV28 and J usage is TRBJ2-2; possibly TRBD1 for D (5 bases). This CDR3 contains 13 residues. V gave up 5 bases and J gave up 5 bases, with 9 bases separating them. The germline CDR1 and CDR2 sequences are MDHEN and SYDVKM. CDR3 protein: CASSRQITGELFF. The CDR3 bases are TGTGCCAGCAGTAGACAGATAACCGGGGAGCTGTTTTTT.

This clone has just one count. CDR3 loop: CASSRGSMVGNEQFF. In DNA form, the CDR3 reads TGTGCCAGCAGTCGGGGTAGCATGGTAGGAAATGAGCAGTTCTTC. This sequence joins TRBV7-3 and TRBJ2-1; D possibly corresponds to TRBD2 (5 bases). Trimming left V 6 bases short and J 7 bases short, with 19 bases between. Looked up from germline, CDR1 is SGHTA and CDR2 is FQGTGA. The CDR3 consists of 15 residues.

The V gene is TRBV6-1, the J gene TRBJ2-2; the D is unclear. The V gene lost 2 bases and the J gene lost 6 bases, with 10 bases spanning the gap. The CDR3 covers 14 residues. Germline V gene lookup returns CDR1 MNHNS and CDR2 SASEGT. The CDR3 loop is CASSERLLAGELFF. The DNA for the CDR3 is TGTGCCAGCAGTGAAAGGCTGCTCGCCGGGGAGCTGTTTTTT.

V usage is TRBV2 and J usage is TRBJ2-1; no clear D. The CDR3 length is 15 residues. V dropped 10 bases and J dropped 0 bases, with 16 bases sitting between them. Germline V gene sequence: CDR1 SNHLY, CDR2 FYNNEI. The CDR3 DNA follows: TGTGCCATGCGCACAGTCTTGAGCTCCTACAATGAGCAGTTCTTC. This codes for CAMRTVLSSYNEQFF.

In this sample, this clone turned up once. The genes are TRBV28 and TRBJ1-1; D unresolved. This CDR3 contains 16 residues. Germline V gives CDR1 MDHEN, CDR2 SYDVKM. Trimming took 7 bases from V and 4 from J, leaving 22 bases between them. The CDR3 sequence: CASIPNPGVVGTEAFF. In nucleotides, the CDR3 is TGTGCCAGCATTCCCAACCCAGGCGTAGTGGGCACTGAAGCTTTCTTT.

This clone was observed a handful of times. The chain joins TRBV6-4 to TRBJ1-2; weak D call: TRBD1 (5 bases). This CDR3 is built from 14 residues. CDR1 is MRHNA and CDR2 is SNTAGT in the germline V gene. V lost 4 bases and J 4 bases, leaving 13 bases between the germline ends. For the CDR3, the DNA is TGTGCCAGCAGTGCCGATCGACAGTCCTATGGCTACACCTTC. It yields the protein CASSADRQSYGYTF.

The rearrangement joins TRBV14 to TRBJ2-3; D possibly matches TRBD1 or TRBD2 (5 bases each). The CDR3 has 13 residues. Trimming removed 6 bases from V and 1 base from J, with 8 bases in between. The germline CDR1 and CDR2 sequences are SGHDN and FVKESK. The CDR3 loop reads CASRLGGTDTQYF. The CDR3 region has the DNA TGTGCCAGCAGACTGGGGGGCACAGATACGCAGTATTTT.

This sequence joins TRBV21-1 and TRBJ2-7; TRBD2 is the table's D call and was not checked against the DNA. TRBV21-1 is assigned pseudogene status. This CDR3 region has 17 residues. The CDR3 sequence: CASTGGASGRFSYEQYF. CDR3 nucleotide sequence: TGTGCCAGCACCGGAGGCGCTAGCGGGAGGTTCTCCTACGAGCAGTACTTC.

The DNA of the CDR3 is TGTGCCAGCAGCCGTCCGGGTACCACTAATGAAAAACTGTTTTTT. The encoded protein is CASSRPGTTNEKLFF. This chain joins TRBV5-8 and TRBJ1-4; D not resolved. V lost 4 bases to trimming and J lost 2 bases, with 12 bases between them. The CDR3 consists of 15 residues. Looked up from germline, CDR1 is SGHTS and CDR2 is YDEGEE.

As concerns this clone: Within the sample, other DNA sequences also encode this same CDR3. The gene calls are TRBV5-1 and TRBJ2-5; 8 bases are shared with TRBD1. This CDR3 is 15 amino acids long. CDR1 is SGHRS, CDR2 YFSETQ, per germline. The J segment lost 3 bases and the V segment lost 0 bases, leaving 4 bases of the junction unmatched. CDR3 DNA sequence: TGCGCCAGCAGCTTGGCGGGGACAGGCGAAGAGACCCAGTACTTC. It yields the protein CASSLAGTGEETQYF.

The chain is built from TRBV4-1 and TRBJ2-1; the D gene is possibly TRBD1 (5 bases). V dropped 1 base and J dropped 6 bases, with 13 bases sitting between them. The CDR3 covers 15 residues. Per the germline V gene, CDR1 is MGHRA and CDR2 is YSYEKL. As DNA, the CDR3 is TGCGCCAGCAGCCAAGCTTCCCAGGGCCCCAATGAGCAGTTCTTC. Translating it yields CASSQASQGPNEQFF.